This entry is about one TCR beta chain. Antigen specificity is unknown. Time point defined: newly diagnosed GD, antithyroid drugs for less than 3 months. TCR sequences were obtained from RNA taken from PBMCs. It was by American Thyroid Association guidelines that Graves' disease was diagnosed. The TCR beta library used iRepertoire HTBI primers with Arm-PCR amplification of CDR3. One entry per CDR3 protein, called by TCRdb with MiXCR from the multiplex PCR reads. This table has roughly 500,000 distinct CDR3 sequences, roughly 14% appearing once. This entry belongs to a study of regulatory T cells in long-lasting Graves disease. General observations from the study: Limited sample numbers may have lowered accuracy.

This CDR3 comprises 19 residues. Trimming cost V 5 bases and J 2 bases, with 25 bases left between them. Germline CDR1 LGHDT, CDR2 YNNKEL (reference sequence). The sample also formed part of further work on T cells in Graves' hyperthyroidism and ophthalmopathy. That report adds: Thyroid ultrasound, orbital computed tomography, clinical symptoms, and serum thyroxine and TRAb underpinned diagnoses.

V gene TRBV3-1 combines with J gene TRBJ2-4, with D possibly being TRBD1 (6 bases). The sample was peripheral blood mononuclear cells (PBMCs), taken at new diagnosis, from a patient treated with antithyroid drugs. This receptor was taken from a man aged 30-40 years with Graves disease. CDR3 DNA: TGTGCCAGCAGCTCCCCCGCCGGGACAAGCGCGGCCACCAAAAACATTCAGTACTTC. Protein: CASSSPAGTSAATKNIQYF.